The rows below give T cell receptor beta chains drawn from one sample of a study of blood T cell repertoires in COVID-19. Sequencing was performed with immunoSEQ multiplex PCR; in TCRdb, only in-frame clones are kept and a portion is missing. Of a few hundred thousand clones listed, roughly 90% are singletons. Sequencing was performed on peripheral blood. The receptors come from a man between 18 and 29 years old who had recovered from COVID-19. Both conserved end residues are part of each CDR3. Each record gives: clone size, J gene, V gene, D gene, CDR3 DNA, CDR3 protein. A D gene is named only where the DNA matches it firmly. Clone sizes are given selectively: once, few, many, or a class where the clone is expanded.

>NA|TRBJ1-1|TRBV18|NA
TGTACCAGCTCACGCGACAGTAACACTGAAGCTTTCTTT
CTSSRDSNTEAFF
>few|TRBJ1-1|TRBV5-4|NA
TGTGCCAGCAGCTTGAGCTTTAACGCTGAAGCTTTCTTT
CASSLSFNAEAFF
>NA|TRBJ2-2|TRBV5-1|TRBD2
TGCGCCAGCAGCGGCCTAGCGGGGGGACTGGGCACCGGGGAGCTGTTTTTT
CASSGLAGGLGTGELFF
>NA|TRBJ2-7|TRBV15|NA
TGTGCCACCAGCAGAGATCCCCAGGGCTACGAGCAGTACTTC
CATSRDPQGYEQYF
>NA|TRBJ1-5|TRBV19|NA
TGTGCCAGTAGTTACGGGGATAGCAATCAGCCCCAGCATTTT
CASSYGDSNQPQHF
>NA|TRBJ2-3|TRBV14|NA
TGTGCCAGCAGCCGGGCCTCTTCAGATACGCAGTATTTT
CASSRASSDTQYF
>NA|TRBJ2-5|TRBV13|TRBD2
TGTGCCAGCAGCTTCCGACTAGCGGGGCAAGAGACCCAGTACTTC
CASSFRLAGQETQYF
>NA|TRBJ2-3|TRBV20-1|NA
TGCAGTGCTTACAGGGATACGCAGTATTTT
CSAYRDTQYF
>once|TRBJ2-5|TRBV18|TRBD1
TGTGCCAGCTCACCCCGACAGGGCGATAAGGAGACCCAGTACTTC
CASSPRQGDKETQYF
>NA|TRBJ1-4|TRBV18|TRBD1
TGTGCCAGCTCACCACAGGGGGCTGAAAAACTGTTTTTT
CASSPQGAEKLFF
>NA|TRBJ2-3|TRBV6-2/TRBV6-3|TRBD2
TGTGCCAGCAGTTACCCCTCTAGCGGGAGGTCGAGTGATACGCAGTATTTT
CASSYPSSGRSSDTQYF
>NA|TRBJ2-3|TRBV27|TRBD1
TGTGCCAGCAGAATCCGGACAGGCTTCACAGATACGCAGTATTTT
CASRIRTGFTDTQYF
>once|TRBJ1-2|TRBV7-2|TRBD1
TGTGCCAGCAGCTTAGGTGGGGACAGGGGGCAGAATGGCTACACCTTC
CASSLGGDRGQNGYTF
>few|TRBJ1-4|TRBV5-1|NA
TGCGCCAGCAGCTTCAGGGTTGGAGAAAAACTGTTTTTT
CASSFRVGEKLFF
>NA|TRBJ2-2|TRBV11-3|NA
TGTGCCAGCAGCTTCGCTAGCTACACCGGGGAGCTGTTTTTT
CASSFASYTGELFF
>NA|TRBJ1-2|TRBV14|TRBD1
TGTGCCAGCAGCCCCCTAAGACAGGGAGCTAACTATGGCTACACCTTC
CASSPLRQGANYGYTF
>NA|TRBJ2-3|TRBV15|TRBD2
TGTGCCACCAGCAGAGATGGGAGACTAGCCAGCGCAGATACGCAGTATTTT
CATSRDGRLASADTQYF
>NA|TRBJ2-1|TRBV18|NA
TGTGCCAGCTCACCATTCGAGGGCGATGAGCAGTTCTTC
CASSPFEGDEQFF
>few|TRBJ2-3|TRBV3-1/TRBV3-2|TRBD2
TGTGCCAGCAGCCGTACTAGCGGGACAGATACGCAGTATTTT
CASSRTSGTDTQYF
>NA|TRBJ1-1|TRBV11-3|NA
TGTGCCAGCAGCTTAGAGTCCGGGACTGAAGCTTTCTTT
CASSLESGTEAFF
>NA|TRBJ1-1|TRBV7-8|TRBD1
TGTGCCAGCAGCTTACAGGGGGTGACTCCTGAAGCTTTCTTT
CASSLQGVTPEAFF
>NA|TRBJ2-5|TRBV18|NA
TGTGCCAGCTCCGGTTCGATATTAGAGACCCAGTACTTC
CASSGSILETQYF
>NA|TRBJ2-5|TRBV9|TRBD2
TGTGCCAGCAGTGGGGGAGGGTTGGAGACCCAGTACTTC
CASSGGGLETQYF
>once|TRBJ2-5|TRBV7-3|TRBD2
TGTGCCAGCAGCGCAGCGGGAAGCCAAGAGACCCAGTACTTC
CASSAAGSQETQYF
>NA|TRBJ1-1|TRBV7-9|NA
TGTGCCAGCAGCTCGCAGGGGAACACTGAAGCTTTCTTT
CASSSQGNTEAFF
>NA|TRBJ2-6|TRBV10-3|TRBD1
TGTGCCATCAGCTCGACAGGGCCTAGCTCTGGGGCCAACGTCCTGACTTTC
CAISSTGPSSGANVLTF
>few|TRBJ1-4|TRBV5-8|NA
TGTGCCAGCAGCTCCCCGGGTGGGACTTATGAAAAACTGTTTTTT
CASSSPGGTYEKLFF
>NA|TRBJ1-1|TRBV29-1|TRBD1
TGCAGCGTTGAAGATGGGGTCAGGGGGGTAGCTTTCTTT
CSVEDGVRGVAFF
>NA|TRBJ2-4|TRBV5-4|TRBD2
TGTGCCAGCAGCAATCCGGGGGGGTCCAAAAACATTCAGTACTTC
CASSNPGGSKNIQYF
>NA|TRBJ2-1|TRBV9|NA
TGTGCCAGCAGCGTAGTGTCTGGGGCCAGTGAGCAGTTCTTC
CASSVVSGASEQFF
>NA|TRBJ2-5|TRBV5-1|NA
TGCGCCAGCAGCGGGACAAAAGAGACCCAGTACTTC
CASSGTKETQYF
>NA|TRBJ1-1|TRBV5-4|NA
TGTGCCAGCAGCTTGAGCCATAACACTGAAGCTTTCTTT
CASSLSHNTEAFF
>NA|TRBJ2-5|TRBV6-6|TRBD1
TGTGCCAGCACCCAGGGACAGCCCCAAGAGACCCAGTACTTC
CASTQGQPQETQYF
>few|TRBJ1-5|TRBV19|NA
TGTGCCAGTAGTATAGATCTGGGGCAAAGCAATCAGCCCCAGCATTTT
CASSIDLGQSNQPQHF
>NA|TRBJ2-3|TRBV6-5|NA
TGTGCCAGCAGTTCTTTGGGCCGGGAGCAGTATTTT
CASSSLGREQYF
>NA|TRBJ1-1|TRBV10-1|NA
TGCGCCAGCAGCGGGGACACTGAAGCTTTCTTT
CASSGDTEAFF
>NA|TRBJ1-2|TRBV12-3/TRBV12-4|TRBD1
TGTGCCAGCAGTACCAGGACAGGGGAAGGCTACACCTTC
CASSTRTGEGYTF